This T cell receptor (beta chain) was retrieved from a study of technical replicates of blood from a few donors. This clone was recorded a few times. Using immunoSEQ multiplex PCR, the repertoire was profiled, and TCRdb retains in-frame clones only, with some absent. The data show about 69,000 clones, roughly 88% seen once. Germline-derived CDR1 and CDR2 are LNHNV and YYDKDF (reference sequence). The germline V and J ends were trimmed by 1 base and 6 bases, with 7 bases remaining between them. The length of the CDR3 is 14 residues. Sequenced material: PBMCs. This TCR was sampled from a human donor in good health. Some clones in this sample may be carry-over from other donors' samples. This chain uses TRBV15 with TRBJ1-6; D remains ambiguous. CDR3 amino acids: CATSRGQVNSPLHF. The CDR3 region has the DNA TGTGCCACCAGCAGAGGTCAGGTTAATTCACCCCTCCACTTT. Full variable domain (outside the CDR3, taken from reference TRBV15 and TRBJ1-6): DAMVIQNPRYQVTQFGKPVTLSCSQTLNHNVMYWYQQKSSQAPKLLFHYYDKDFNNEADTPDNFQSRRPNTSFCFLDIRSPGLGDTAMYLCATSRGQVNSPLHFGNGTRLTVT.